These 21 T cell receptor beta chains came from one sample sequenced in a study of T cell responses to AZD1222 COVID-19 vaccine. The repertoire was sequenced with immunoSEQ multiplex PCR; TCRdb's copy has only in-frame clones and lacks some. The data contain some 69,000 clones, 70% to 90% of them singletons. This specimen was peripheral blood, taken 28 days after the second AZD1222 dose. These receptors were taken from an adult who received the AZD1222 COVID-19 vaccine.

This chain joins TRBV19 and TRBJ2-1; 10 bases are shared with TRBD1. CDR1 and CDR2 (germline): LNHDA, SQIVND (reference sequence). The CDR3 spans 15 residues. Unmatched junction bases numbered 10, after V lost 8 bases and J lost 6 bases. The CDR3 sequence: CASDLGQGWANEQFF. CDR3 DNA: TGTGCCAGTGACCTGGGACAGGGGTGGGCCAATGAGCAGTTCTTC.

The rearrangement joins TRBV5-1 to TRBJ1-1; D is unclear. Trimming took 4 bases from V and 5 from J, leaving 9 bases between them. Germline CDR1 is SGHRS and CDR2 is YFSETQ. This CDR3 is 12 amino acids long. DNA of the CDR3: TGCGCCAGCAGCCCACTCGGGACTGAAGCTTTCTTT. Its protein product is CASSPLGTEAFF. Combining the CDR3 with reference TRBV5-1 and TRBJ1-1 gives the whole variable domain KAGVTQTPRYLIKTRGQQVTLSCSPISGHRSVSWYQQTPGQGLQFLFEYFSETQRNKGNFPGRFSGRQFSNSRSEMNVSTLELGDSALYLCASSPLGTEAFFGQGTRLTVV.

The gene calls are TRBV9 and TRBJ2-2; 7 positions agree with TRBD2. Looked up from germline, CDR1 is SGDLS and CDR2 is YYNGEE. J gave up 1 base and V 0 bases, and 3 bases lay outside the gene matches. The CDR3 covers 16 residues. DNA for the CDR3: TGTGCCAGCAGCGTAGCAAGCGGGGTGAACACCGGGGAGCTGTTTTTT. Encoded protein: CASSVASGVNTGELFF.

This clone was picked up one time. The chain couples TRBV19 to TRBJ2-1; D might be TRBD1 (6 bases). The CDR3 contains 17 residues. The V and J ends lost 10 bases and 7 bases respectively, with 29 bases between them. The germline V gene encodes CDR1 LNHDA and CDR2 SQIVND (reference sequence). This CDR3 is CANDPSWGHVTGNEQFF. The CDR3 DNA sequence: TGTGCCAACGACCCCTCGTGGGGGCACGTTACTGGGAATGAGCAGTTCTTC.

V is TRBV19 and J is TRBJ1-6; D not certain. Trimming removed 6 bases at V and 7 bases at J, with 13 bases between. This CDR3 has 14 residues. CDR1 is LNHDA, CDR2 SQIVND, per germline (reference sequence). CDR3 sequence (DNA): TGTGCCAGTAGAGGGCAAAACAGCAATTCACCCCTCCACTTT. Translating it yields CASRGQNSNSPLHF.

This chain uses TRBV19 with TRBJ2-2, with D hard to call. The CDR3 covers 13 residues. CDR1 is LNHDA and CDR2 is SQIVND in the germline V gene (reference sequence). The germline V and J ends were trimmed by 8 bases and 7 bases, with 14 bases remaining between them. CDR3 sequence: CASGRVEYGELFF. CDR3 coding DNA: TGTGCCAGTGGTCGAGTGGAATACGGGGAGCTGTTTTTT.

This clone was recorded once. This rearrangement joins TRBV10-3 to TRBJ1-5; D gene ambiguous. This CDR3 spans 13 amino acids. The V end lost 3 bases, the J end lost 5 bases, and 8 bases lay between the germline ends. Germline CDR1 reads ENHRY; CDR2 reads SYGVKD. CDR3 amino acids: CAISDTRDQPQHF. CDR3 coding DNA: TGTGCCATCAGTGACACTCGGGATCAGCCCCAGCATTTT.

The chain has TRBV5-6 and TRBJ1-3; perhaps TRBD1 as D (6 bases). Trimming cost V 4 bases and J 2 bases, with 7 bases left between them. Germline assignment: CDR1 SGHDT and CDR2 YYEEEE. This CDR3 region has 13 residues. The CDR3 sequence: CASSRTAGNTIYF. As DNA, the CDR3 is TGTGCCAGCAGCCGGACAGCTGGAAACACCATATATTTT.

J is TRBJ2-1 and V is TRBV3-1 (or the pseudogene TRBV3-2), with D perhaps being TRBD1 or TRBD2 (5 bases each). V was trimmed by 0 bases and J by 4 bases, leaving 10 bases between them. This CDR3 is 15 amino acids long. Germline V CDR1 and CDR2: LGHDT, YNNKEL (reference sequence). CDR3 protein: CASSQDRDPYNEQFF. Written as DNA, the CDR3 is TGTGCCAGCAGCCAAGACCGGGACCCGTACAATGAGCAGTTCTTC.

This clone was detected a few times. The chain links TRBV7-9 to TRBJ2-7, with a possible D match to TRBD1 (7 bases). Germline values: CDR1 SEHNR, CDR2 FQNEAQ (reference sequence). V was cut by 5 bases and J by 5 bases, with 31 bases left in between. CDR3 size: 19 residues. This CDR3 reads CASSLGQSRGERVRDEQYF. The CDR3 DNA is TGTGCCAGCAGCCTTGGCCAGAGCAGGGGGGAAAGGGTACGAGACGAGCAGTACTTC.

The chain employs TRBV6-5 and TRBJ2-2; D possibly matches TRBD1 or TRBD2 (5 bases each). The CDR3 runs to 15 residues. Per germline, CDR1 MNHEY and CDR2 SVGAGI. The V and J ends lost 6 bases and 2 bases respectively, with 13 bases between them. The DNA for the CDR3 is TGTGCCAGCAGACCCTCCGGGGCTAACACCGGGGAGCTGTTTTTT. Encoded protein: CASRPSGANTGELFF.

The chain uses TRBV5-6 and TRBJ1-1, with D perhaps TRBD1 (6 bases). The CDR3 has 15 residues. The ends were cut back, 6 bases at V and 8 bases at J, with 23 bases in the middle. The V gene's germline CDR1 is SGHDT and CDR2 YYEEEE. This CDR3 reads CASTSLGAGSLEAFF. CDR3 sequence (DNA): TGTGCCAGCACCTCACTGGGGGCAGGGTCCCTCGAAGCTTTCTTT.

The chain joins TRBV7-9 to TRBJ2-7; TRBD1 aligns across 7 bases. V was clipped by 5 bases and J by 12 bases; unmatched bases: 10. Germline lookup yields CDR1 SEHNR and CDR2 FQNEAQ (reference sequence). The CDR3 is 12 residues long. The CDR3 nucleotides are TGTGCCAGCAGCGATCAGGGGGATAGGCCGTACTTC. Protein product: CASSDQGDRPYF.

CDR3 coding DNA: TGTGCCAGCAACCTTCAGGGGGCGGGCGGCTACACCTTC. Translation gives CASNLQGAGGYTF. The rearrangement links TRBV14 to TRBJ1-2; 8 bases agree with TRBD1. Germline CDR1 and CDR2: SGHDN and FVKESK. This CDR3 comprises 13 residues. The ends lost 7 bases at V and 8 bases at J; junction bases unmatched: 9.

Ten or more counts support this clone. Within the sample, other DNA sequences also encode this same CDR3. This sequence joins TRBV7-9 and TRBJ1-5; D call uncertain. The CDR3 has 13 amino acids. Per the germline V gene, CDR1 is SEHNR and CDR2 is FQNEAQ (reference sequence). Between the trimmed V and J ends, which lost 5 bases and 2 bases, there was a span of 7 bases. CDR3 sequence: CASSLDGNQPQHF. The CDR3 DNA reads TGTGCCAGCAGCCTAGATGGCAATCAGCCCCAGCATTTT.

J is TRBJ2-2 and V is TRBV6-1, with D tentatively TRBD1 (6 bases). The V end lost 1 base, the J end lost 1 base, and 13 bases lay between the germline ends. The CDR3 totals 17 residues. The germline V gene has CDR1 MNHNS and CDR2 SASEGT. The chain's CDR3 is CASSEVRATGNTGELFF. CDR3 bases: TGTGCCAGCAGTGAAGTTCGAGCGACAGGGAACACCGGGGAGCTGTTTTTT.

Here the CDR3 reads CASSTNSGTGDLYSNQPQHF. The CDR3 coding sequence is TGTGCCAGCAGTACAAACTCCGGGACAGGGGACCTCTATAGCAATCAGCCCCAGCATTTT. This sequence joins TRBV27 and TRBJ1-5; 10 bases match TRBD1. Germline V gene sequence: CDR1 MNHEY, CDR2 SMNVEV (reference sequence). V lost 5 bases and J lost 0; bases outside the gene matches: 16. CDR3 size: 20 residues.

CDR3 sequence: CSASLGQPNSPLHF. The CDR3 DNA follows: TGCAGTGCTAGTTTAGGACAGCCTAATTCACCCCTCCACTTT. The rearrangement uses TRBV20-1 and TRBJ1-6; D might be TRBD1 (6 bases). The CDR3 is 14 residues long. Germline-derived CDR1 and CDR2 are DFQATT and SNEGSKA (reference sequence). V lost 3 bases and J lost 6, with 12 bases in between.

CDR3 in amino acids: CASSSDRGKGGYTF. DNA of the CDR3: TGTGCCAGCAGCTCCGACAGGGGGAAGGGTGGCTACACCTTC. This chain joins TRBV7-9 and TRBJ1-2; 9 bases are shared with TRBD1. Germline V lookup: CDR1 SEHNR, CDR2 FQNEAQ (reference sequence). V dropped 4 bases and J dropped 7; count of bases not matched to a gene: 7. The CDR3 has 14 residues.

CDR3 residues: CASSVPGLTNTEAFF. As DNA, the CDR3 is TGTGCCAGCAGCGTCCCGGGACTTACGAACACTGAAGCTTTCTTT. This rearrangement joins TRBV6-2 or TRBV6-3 to TRBJ1-1; the D gene is possibly TRBD1 (5 bases). The CDR3 consists of 15 residues. The germline V gene has CDR1 MNHEY and CDR2 SVGEGT. The ends were cut back, 6 bases at V and 1 base at J, with 15 bases in the middle.

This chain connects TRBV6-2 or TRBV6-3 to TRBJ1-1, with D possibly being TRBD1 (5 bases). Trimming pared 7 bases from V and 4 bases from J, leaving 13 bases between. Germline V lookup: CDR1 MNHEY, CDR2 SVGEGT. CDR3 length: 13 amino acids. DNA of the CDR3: TGTGCCAGCACCCCCCGGGGGAGCACTGAAGCTTTCTTT. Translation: CASTPRGSTEAFF.